This TCR beta chain was found in a study of human T cells and chemical hapten exposure. Broader study findings: No alteration of TCRs above 1 in 1000 frequency was seen with DPC sensitization. Expanded TCRs created a significantly greater count of big CDR3 similarity clusters than controls did.

The library labeled individual cDNA molecules by adding unique molecular identifiers to them. Study processing details: Ranging from about 23,224 to 700,000, TCR counts per sample had a median value of approximately 99,000. One entry per CDR3 protein, called by TCRdb with MiXCR from the RACE reads. None of the V and J calls come from the authors' own analysis; TCRdb made them. The table records about 340,000 distinct CDR3 sequences, about 7% of them present only once. The time point: patch test 1, 2 weeks after DPC sensitization. As for treatment: therapeutic diphenylcyclopropenone sensitization with weekly scalp DPC. About this clonotype itself: What it recognizes is unknown.

Germline values: CDR1 SGHTA, CDR2 FQGNSA. The ends were cut back, 4 bases at V and 9 bases at J, with 13 bases in the middle. The CDR3 is 14 amino acids. The TCR originated in a young woman with alopecia areata. Some clones in this sample may be carry-over from other donors' samples. The chain has TRBV7-2 and TRBJ1-6; unclear D gene. Material: whole blood, obtained in connection with sensitization to the hapten diphenylcyclopropenone (DPC). CDR3: CASSSRRGSSPLHF. Here the CDR3 DNA reads TGTGCCAGCAGCTCGCGACGGGGTAGTTCACCCCTCCACTTT.